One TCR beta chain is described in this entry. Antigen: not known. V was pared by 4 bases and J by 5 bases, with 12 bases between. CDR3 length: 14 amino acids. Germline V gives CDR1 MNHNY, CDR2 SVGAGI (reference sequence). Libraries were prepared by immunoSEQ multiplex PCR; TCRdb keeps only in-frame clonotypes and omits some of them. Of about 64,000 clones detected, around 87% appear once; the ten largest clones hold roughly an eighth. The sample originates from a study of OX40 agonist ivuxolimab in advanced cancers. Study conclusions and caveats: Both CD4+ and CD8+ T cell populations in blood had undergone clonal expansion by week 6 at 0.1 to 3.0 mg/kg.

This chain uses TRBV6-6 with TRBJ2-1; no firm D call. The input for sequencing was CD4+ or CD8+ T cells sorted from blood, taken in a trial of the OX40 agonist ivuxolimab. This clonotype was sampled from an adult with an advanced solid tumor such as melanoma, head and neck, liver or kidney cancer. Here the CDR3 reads CASSSTNMDNEQFF. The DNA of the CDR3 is TGTGCCAGCAGTTCTACCAACATGGACAATGAGCAGTTCTTC.